The T cell receptor (beta chain) described here comes from a study of T cell clusters in autoimmune cytopenias. Regarding the study as a whole: TRB repertoire shifts in secondary cytopenia and chronic lymphocytic leukemia mostly reflected lymphoma, not autoimmunity. Primary autoimmune cytopenia patients appeared to lack physiological T cell clusters present in healthy donors.

The germline CDR1 and CDR2 sequences are SGHTA and FQGTGA. This CDR3 is 13 amino acids long. TRB was amplified by touch-down multiplex PCR, primer pools A and B combined. For each CDR3 protein, TCRdb gives one entry from its re-call of the multiplex PCR reads, without DNA. The table lists roughly 1,500 distinct CDR3 sequences, with approximately 54% in the top ten. TRB amplification used approximately 250 ng of peripheral blood genomic DNA. For this clonotype: Antigen specificity is unknown.

These data also formed part of another study, on T cell repertoires in aging, cancer and after chemotherapy. Per that study: Donor ages fell into six groups from 30 or younger up to 70 or older.

This rearrangement joins TRBV7-3 to TRBJ1-3. The origin of this receptor is a human donor with chronic lymphocytic leukemia. The material sequenced was peripheral blood. CDR3 region: CASSLQPGNTIYF. Variable domain in full (rest from reference TRBV7-3 and TRBJ1-3): GAGVSQTPSNKVTEKGKYVELRCDPISGHTALYWYRQSLGQGPEFLIYFQGTGAADDSGLPNDRFFAVRPEGSVSTLKIQRTERGDSAVYLCASSLQPGNTIYFGEGSWLTVV.